One sample yielded the 7 T cell receptor beta chains listed below, sequenced in a study of follicular helper T cells after annual influenza vaccination. Produced via immunoSEQ multiplex PCR; TCRdb's table is partial and in-frame only. The sample carries more than 9,500 clones, approximately 80% recorded once. Time point given: 2015-2016 season, pre-vaccination. Source: CXCR5+ CD38- circulating T follicular helper cells from blood, taken on the day of influenza vaccination. The subset here: circulating Tfh, non-naive CD4+CXCR5+PD-1+ (ICOS+CD38+ or ICOS-CD38-). Receptors originate from an adult who received the influenza vaccine.

The CDR3: CSAGQGISGNTIYF. CDR3 DNA sequence: TGCAGCGCGGGACAGGGAATCAGTGGAAACACCATATATTTT. V usage is TRBV29-1 and J usage is TRBJ1-3, with TRBD1 matching over 9 bases. The germline CDR1 and CDR2 sequences are SQVTM and ANQGSEA. Losses at the gene ends were 7 bases for V and 3 bases for J; bases not matched to a gene: 7. The CDR3 sequence is 14 residues long.

V usage is TRBV2 and J usage is TRBJ2-7; D uncertain. The CDR3 spans 11 residues. The V gene lost 4 bases and the J gene lost 4 bases, with 5 bases spanning the gap. In germline, CDR1 is SNHLY, CDR2 FYNNEI. In DNA, the CDR3 is TGTGCCAGCAGTGGTCAGTACGAGCAGTACTTC. Translating gives CASSGQYEQYF.

The V call is TRBV28, the J call TRBJ2-7; no clear D gene. The CDR3 consists of 14 residues. Trimming cost V 2 bases and J 1 base, with 9 bases left between them. Germline V gene lookup returns CDR1 MDHEN and CDR2 SYDVKM. The CDR3 sequence is CASSLISGSYEQYF. The DNA for the CDR3 is TGTGCCAGCAGTTTAATTTCCGGTTCCTACGAGCAGTACTTC.

The chain combines TRBV2 with TRBJ2-5; 11 bases match TRBD2. The CDR3 has 15 residues. Trimming removed 5 bases from V and 5 bases from J; junction bases left unmatched: 7. Per germline, CDR1 SNHLY and CDR2 FYNNEI. The CDR3 sequence is CASSKGLADGETQYF. The CDR3 DNA reads TGTGCCAGCAGTAAGGGACTAGCGGACGGGGAGACCCAGTACTTC.

This chain connects TRBV7-2 to TRBJ2-2, with 9 bases lining up with TRBD1. This CDR3 comprises 15 residues. V gave up 3 bases and J gave up 6 bases; unmatched junction bases: 5. Germline CDR1 is SGHTA and CDR2 is FQGNSA. Written as DNA, the CDR3 is TGTGCCAGCAGCTTGGACAGGGGAGAATCCGGGGAGCTGTTTTTT. Translated, it gives CASSLDRGESGELFF.

This chain links TRBV19 with TRBJ1-1, with TRBD1 as a possible D gene (6 bases). The CDR3 is 16 amino acids. Germline assignment: CDR1 LNHDA and CDR2 SQIVND (reference sequence). V was pared by 4 bases and J by 2 bases, with 17 bases between. The CDR3 protein is CASSSLSDSPNTEAFF. The CDR3 coding sequence is TGTGCCAGTAGTAGTTTATCGGACAGCCCCAACACTGAAGCTTTCTTT. Drawing the rest from reference TRBV19 and TRBJ1-1, the complete variable domain is DGGITQSPKYLFRKEGQNVTLSCEQNLNHDAMYWYRQDPGQGLRLIYYSQIVNDFQKGDIAEGYSVSREKKESFPLTVTSAQKNPTAFYLCASSSLSDSPNTEAFFGQGTRLTVV.

This chain connects TRBV4-3 to TRBJ2-3; no firm D call. Trimming stripped 0 bases from V and 5 bases from J, with 12 bases between. This CDR3 spans 15 amino acids. CDR1 and CDR2 (germline): LGHNA, YSLEER. The CDR3 bases are TGCGCCAGCAGCCAAGATCCAACTACTCGAGATACGCAGTATTTT. It yields the protein CASSQDPTTRDTQYF.